This T cell receptor (beta chain) appears in the sequencing data of a study of OX40 agonist ivuxolimab in advanced cancers. Background on the study: Averaging about 60 years in age, with a range of 23 to 79, the cohort was 65% to 90% male. Study observations and caveats: Near-lowest levels of clonal expansion characterized partial responders at 0.1-3.0 mg/kg.

The V end was cut by 3 bases, the J end by 4 bases, with 17 bases between. This CDR3 is built from 16 residues. Looked up from germline, CDR1 is PRHDT and CDR2 is FYEKMQ (reference sequence). Note on this clone: The antigen remains undetermined.

Sequenced by immunoSEQ multiplex PCR; TCRdb stores in-frame clones only, minus some. The table includes 40,000 to 45,000 clones, about 82% detected once. The chain couples TRBV13 to TRBJ2-3; the D is unclear. This TCR was recovered from an adult with an advanced solid tumor such as melanoma, head and neck, liver or kidney cancer. The input for sequencing was CD4+ or CD8+ T cells sorted from blood, taken in a trial of the OX40 agonist ivuxolimab. CDR3 nucleotides: TGTGCCAGCAGCTTTTCTTCCGGAGCTTGGGCAGATACGCAGTATTTT. This codes for CASSFSSGAWADTQYF.